One sample yielded the 2 T cell receptor beta chains listed below, sequenced in a study of blood T cells in healthy people across ages. Then a second PCR, running about 6 to 11 cycles, was carried out with a sample-barcoded 5' primer and a J-beta primer mix. Each CDR3 protein is one row after TCRdb ran MiXCR on the 5' RACE reads. The profile shows some 700,000 distinct CDR3 sequences, about 24% of them singletons. The material sequenced was blood. The source of these receptors is a man aged 70-80 years in good health.

CDR3 sequence reads: CASSLSTGGAIRGYTF. The CDR3 DNA is TGTGCCAGCAGCCTATCGACAGGGGGCGCAATTCGCGGCTACACCTTC. The chain uses TRBV4-2 and TRBJ1-2, with 10 bases identical to TRBD1. The V segment lost 4 bases and the J segment 8 bases; nucleotides outside the gene matches: 13. This CDR3 has 16 amino acids. CDR1 and CDR2 from the germline V gene are LGHNA and YNFKEQ.

This clonotype appeared a few times. The chain uses TRBV5-1 and TRBJ2-2; D unclear. Trimming removed 0 bases at V and 0 bases at J, with 9 bases between. From germline, CDR1 is SGHRS and CDR2 YFSETQ. The length of the CDR3 is 16 residues. The CDR3 spells CASSLVLSANTGELFF. The CDR3 DNA reads TGCGCCAGCAGCTTGGTCCTGTCCGCGAACACCGGGGAGCTGTTTTTT.